Presented here are 20 T cell receptor beta chains from one specimen sequenced in a study of blood T cell repertoires in COVID-19. Libraries were prepared by immunoSEQ multiplex PCR; TCRdb keeps only in-frame clonotypes and omits some of them. The sample has about 71,000 clones; 90% are singletons. Material: peripheral blood. The receptors were gathered from a woman younger than 30 with acute or convalescent COVID-19.

The chain joins TRBV3-1 (or the pseudogene TRBV3-2) to TRBJ1-5; D remains ambiguous. The CDR3 totals 14 residues. Germline V gives CDR1 LGHDT, CDR2 YNNKEL (reference sequence). Trimming removed 0 bases at V and 6 bases at J, with 9 bases between. DNA for the CDR3: TGTGCCAGCAGCCAAGATCGCCGCGTTCAGCCCCAGCATTTT. It translates to CASSQDRRVQPQHF.

V usage is TRBV24-1 and J usage is TRBJ1-2, with a tentative D call TRBD1 (6 bases). CDR1 is KGHDR and CDR2 is SFDVKD in the germline V gene. The CDR3 contains 13 residues. Between the trimmed V and J ends, which lost 2 bases and 8 bases, there was a span of 11 bases. The CDR3 bases are TGTGCCACCAGTGATTCCTGGGGGGGCGGCTACACCTTC. This sequence encodes CATSDSWGGGYTF.

The rearrangement links TRBV19 to TRBJ1-1; 10 bases are a match to TRBD1. This CDR3 comprises 16 residues. The germline CDR1 and CDR2 sequences are LNHDA and SQIVND (reference sequence). Trimming removed 4 bases from V and 1 base from J; junction bases left unmatched: 6. The CDR3 DNA reads as TGTGCCAGTAGTACCGGGACAGGGGCTCGGAACACTGAAGCTTTCTTT. It yields the protein CASSTGTGARNTEAFF.

This chain links TRBV9 with TRBJ1-3; D perhaps matches TRBD1 (6 bases). Between the trimmed V and J ends, which lost 4 bases and 0 bases, there was a span of 17 bases. This CDR3 spans 17 amino acids. Germline loops: CDR1 SGDLS, CDR2 YYNGEE. The CDR3 here is CASSPPGGQVSGNTIYF. The CDR3 bases are TGTGCCAGCAGCCCCCCCGGGGGGCAGGTCTCTGGAAACACCATATATTTT.

Only one count was recorded for this clone. The V gene is TRBV5-1, the J gene TRBJ1-1, with TRBD1 identical over 10 bases. The germline V gene has CDR1 SGHRS and CDR2 YFSETQ. This CDR3 is built from 13 residues. J gave up 4 bases and V 7 bases, and 4 bases lay outside the gene matches. The CDR3 is CASGRDRGTEAFF. The DNA for the CDR3 is TGCGCCAGCGGCCGGGACAGGGGCACTGAAGCTTTCTTT.

In nucleotides, the CDR3 is TGCAGTGCTAGTACGGACAGCGGTCGGCACACCTTC. The encoded protein is CSASTDSGRHTF. The chain carries TRBV20-1 and TRBJ1-2; D may be TRBD1 (6 bases). Germline assignment: CDR1 DFQATT and CDR2 SNEGSKA (reference sequence). The CDR3 extends over 12 amino acids. The V gene lost 3 bases and the J gene lost 12 bases, with 17 bases spanning the gap.

The chain has TRBV5-1 and TRBJ1-2; perhaps TRBD1 as D (6 bases). With 4 bases removed from V and 5 bases from J, the gap between germline ends came to 15 bases. Looked up from germline, CDR1 is SGHRS and CDR2 is YFSETQ. This CDR3 contains 14 residues. This CDR3 reads CASSPTGNSYGYTF. The CDR3 nucleotides read TGCGCCAGCAGCCCAACAGGGAACTCATATGGCTACACCTTC.

J is TRBJ1-4 and V is TRBV7-2; D is possibly TRBD1 (6 bases). The V end was cut by 5 bases, the J end by 5 bases, with 15 bases between. This CDR3 is 15 amino acids long. Germline values: CDR1 SGHTA, CDR2 FQGNSA. The CDR3 coding sequence is TGTGCCAGCAGCGGATCAGGGGCCCAAAATGAAAAACTGTTTTTT. Amino acid sequence: CASSGSGAQNEKLFF.

This clone showed up just once. This rearrangement joins TRBV18 to TRBJ2-4; 7 bases line up with TRBD1. The CDR3 runs 13 residues. Unmatched junction bases numbered 4, after V lost 6 bases and J lost 5 bases. Germline lookup yields CDR1 KGHSH and CDR2 LQKENI. The CDR3: CASSRDSENIQYF. The CDR3 DNA reads TGTGCCAGCTCTCGGGACAGCGAAAACATTCAGTACTTC.

This rearrangement joins TRBV5-1 to TRBJ2-7; 7 bases fit TRBD1. Trimming cost V 4 bases and J 3 bases; bases outside gene matches: 7. The CDR3 sequence is 14 residues long. The V gene's germline CDR1 is SGHRS and CDR2 YFSETQ. The CDR3, as DNA: TGCGCCAGCAGCATAGGACAGGCCAACTACGAGCAGTACTTC. It translates to CASSIGQANYEQYF.

The chain employs TRBV27 and TRBJ2-1; 7 bases align to TRBD2. The length of the CDR3 is 11 residues. Germline V lookup: CDR1 MNHEY, CDR2 SMNVEV (reference sequence). V lost 4 bases and J lost 9; bases outside the gene matches: 0. This chain's CDR3 is CASSWGGEQFF. CDR3 nucleotide sequence: TGTGCCAGCAGTTGGGGGGGTGAGCAGTTCTTC.

The gene calls are TRBV28 and TRBJ1-5; D is possibly TRBD1 (5 bases). This CDR3 region has 14 residues. Trimming left V 6 bases short and J 3 bases short, with 12 bases between. From germline, CDR1 is MDHEN and CDR2 SYDVKM. The CDR3 is CASSAGRYNQPQHF. DNA of the CDR3: TGTGCCAGCAGCGCGGGACGGTACAATCAGCCCCAGCATTTT.

J is TRBJ2-1 and V is TRBV11-2; TRBD2 matches at 10 bases. The CDR3 is made up of 14 amino acids. The germline gives CDR1 SGHAT, CDR2 FQNNGV. Germline trimming cut 2 bases from V and 15 bases from J; bases unmatched to any gene: 10. DNA for the CDR3: TGTGCCAGCAGCTTACTAGCGGGAGAAGTAGGGCTGTTCTTC. Translation: CASSLLAGEVGLFF.

The rearrangement joins TRBV7-2 to TRBJ2-7; D uncertain. CDR3 length: 14 residues. V was trimmed by 1 base and J by 1 base, leaving 8 bases between them. Germline-derived CDR1 and CDR2 are SGHTA and FQGNSA. The CDR3 reads CASSLGGHSYEQYF. As DNA, the CDR3 is TGTGCCAGCAGCTTAGGTGGCCATTCCTACGAGCAGTACTTC.

The J gene is TRBJ2-1, the V gene TRBV2, with D uncertain. The V end lost 0 bases, the J end lost 4 bases, and 10 bases lay between the germline ends. The CDR3 has 15 residues. Per germline, CDR1 SNHLY and CDR2 FYNNEI. CDR3 nucleotides: TGTGCCAGCAGTGAAGCGCACTCATTATACAATGAGCAGTTCTTC. Its translation: CASSEAHSLYNEQFF.

By frequency in the sample, this clone is medium-sized. The sample contains more than one DNA sequence encoding this CDR3. The chain couples TRBV5-8 to TRBJ2-1; 11 positions match TRBD2. Germline values: CDR1 SGHTS, CDR2 YDEGEE. With V trimmed by 2 bases and J by 6 bases, 1 base remained unmatched. This CDR3 has 14 amino acids. The CDR3 sequence: CASSFSGGANEQFF. The DNA of the CDR3 is TGTGCCAGCAGCTTTAGCGGGGGGGCCAATGAGCAGTTCTTC.

The chain employs TRBV28 and TRBJ1-4; a weak D match, TRBD1 (5 bases). Germline loops: CDR1 MDHEN, CDR2 SYDVKM. CDR3 length equals 15 residues. With 5 bases removed from V and 2 bases from J, the gap between germline ends came to 12 bases. The CDR3 DNA reads TGTGCCAGCAGTCTCCCGGGACTGACTAATGAAAAACTGTTTTTT. It specifies CASSLPGLTNEKLFF.

This chain uses TRBV27 with TRBJ2-7; 8 bases fit TRBD1. The CDR3 runs 15 residues. The V gene end was trimmed by 4 bases and the J gene end by 5 bases; junction bases not matched to a gene: 10. The germline V gene has CDR1 MNHEY and CDR2 SMNVEV (reference sequence). The chain's CDR3 is CASSWGLGTGNEQYF. The CDR3 nucleotides are TGTGCCAGCAGTTGGGGACTCGGGACAGGCAACGAGCAGTACTTC.

A single count supports this clone. This sequence joins TRBV7-9 and TRBJ2-5, with D possibly being TRBD2 (5 bases). V was shortened by 5 bases and J by 3 bases, with 19 bases between the two germline ends. CDR1 and CDR2 from the germline V gene are SEHNR and FQNEAQ (reference sequence). The CDR3 contains 16 residues. CDR3 amino acids: CASSEPRGFFEETQYF. As DNA, the CDR3 is TGTGCCAGCAGCGAGCCCCGAGGGTTTTTTGAAGAGACCCAGTACTTC.

This rearrangement joins TRBV12-3 or TRBV12-4 to TRBJ2-3; 8 bases map to TRBD1. This CDR3 contains 12 residues. The V segment lost 6 bases and the J segment 15 bases; nucleotides outside the gene matches: 11. CDR3 loop: CASSPDGQGRYF. The DNA of the CDR3 is TGTGCCAGCAGCCCAGACGGACAGGGAAGATATTTT.